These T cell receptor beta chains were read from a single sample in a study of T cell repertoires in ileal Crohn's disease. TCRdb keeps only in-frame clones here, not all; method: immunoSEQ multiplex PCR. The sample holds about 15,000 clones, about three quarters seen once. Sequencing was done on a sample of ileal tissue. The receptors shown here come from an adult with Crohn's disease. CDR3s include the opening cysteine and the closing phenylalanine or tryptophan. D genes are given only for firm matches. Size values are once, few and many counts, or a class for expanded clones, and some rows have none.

CDR3: CASSLAVLASGGGNEQFF
DNA: TGTGCCAGCAGCTTAGCTGTCCTCGCCAGCGGGGGGGGCAATGAGCAGTTCTTC
size: -
V: TRBV11-2
D: TRBD2
J: TRBJ2-1

CDR3: CASRTGGSDEKLFF
DNA: TGTGCCAGCAGGACAGGGGGCAGTGATGAAAAACTGTTTTTT
size: -
V: TRBV25-1
D: TRBD1
J: TRBJ1-4

CDR3: CASSKWTGSETQYF
DNA: TGTGCCAGCAGCAAATGGACAGGCTCAGAGACCCAGTACTTC
size: -
V: TRBV28
D: TRBD1
J: TRBJ2-5

CDR3: CASSPRGADTQYF
DNA: TGTGCCAGCAGCCCCAGGGGGGCAGATACGCAGTATTTT
size: -
V: TRBV7-9
D: -
J: TRBJ2-3

CDR3: CARPEQGFNEKLFF
DNA: TGTGCCAGGCCTGAACAGGGCTTTAATGAAAAACTGTTTTTT
size: few
V: TRBV10-3
D: -
J: TRBJ1-4

CDR3: CASRRTGISNYGYTF
DNA: TGTGCCAGCAGGCGGACCGGCATCAGTAACTATGGCTACACCTTC
size: medium-sized
V: TRBV6-5
D: -
J: TRBJ1-2

CDR3: CASSYSEGTQYF
DNA: TGTGCCAGCAGTTACTCCGAGGGTACGCAGTATTTT
size: few
V: TRBV6-5
D: -
J: TRBJ2-3

CDR3: CASSLGLGSVEQYF
DNA: TGTGCCAGCAGCTTGGGACTTGGCTCGGTCGAGCAGTACTTC
size: once
V: TRBV5-6
D: -
J: TRBJ2-7

CDR3: CASSFVTSSSYEQYF
DNA: TGTGCCAGCAGCTTCGTGACATCTAGCTCCTACGAGCAGTACTTC
size: once
V: TRBV5-6
D: -
J: TRBJ2-7

CDR3: CASSLERLGPLNTQYF
DNA: TGTGCCAGCAGCTTAGAGAGACTAGGACCCCTAAATACGCAGTATTTT
size: -
V: TRBV7-2
D: -
J: TRBJ2-3

CDR3: CASSSPVMNTEAFF
DNA: TGTGCCAGCAGCTCCCCCGTCATGAACACTGAAGCTTTCTTT
size: -
V: TRBV11-2
D: -
J: TRBJ1-1

CDR3: CASSRSSPDTQYF
DNA: TGTGCCAGCAGCCGATCTAGCCCAGATACGCAGTATTTT
size: -
V: TRBV27
D: -
J: TRBJ2-3

CDR3: CASSQDQGTGRGEQYF
DNA: TGTGCCAGCAGCCAAGATCAAGGGACAGGGCGGGGAGAGCAGTACTTC
size: -
V: TRBV14
D: TRBD1
J: TRBJ2-7

CDR3: CASRTGTGNYGYTF
DNA: TGTGCCAGCAGGACCGGGACAGGGAACTATGGCTACACCTTC
size: -
V: TRBV9
D: TRBD1
J: TRBJ1-2

CDR3: CASRETQYF
DNA: TGTGCCAGCAGAGAGACCCAGTACTTC
size: few
V: TRBV4-2
D: -
J: TRBJ2-5

CDR3: CASTSGTGGYEQYF
DNA: TGCGCCAGCACCTCCGGGACAGGGGGCTACGAGCAGTACTTC
size: -
V: TRBV5-1
D: TRBD1
J: TRBJ2-7

CDR3: CASSPRGQNGELFF
DNA: TGTGCCAGCAGCCCCAGGGGGCAGAACGGGGAGCTGTTTTTT
size: -
V: TRBV11-3
D: TRBD1
J: TRBJ2-2